This paragraph reports one T cell receptor (beta chain). What it binds is not known. The data originate from a study of shared clonotypes between healthy human individuals. Findings of the study overall: Naive CD4 clonotypes were shared across several donors at 4% to 5%. Generation probability values for non-shared clonotypes were lower than those for clonotypes shared by all four donors.

Trimming stripped 5 bases from V and 2 bases from J, with 15 bases between. Germline loops: CDR1 SGHAT, CDR2 FQNNGV. This CDR3 contains 15 residues. Source study methods: ImmunoSEQ supplied junction-only sequences lacking quality scores, so filtering was different. Profiled with immunoSEQ multiplex PCR; TCRdb holds only in-frame clones, not every one. V and J calls and clone size are copied from that table; D and trimming were computed from the DNA. The data contain 2.3 million or so clones, 80% to 95% of them singletons. The sequencing sample was made of naive CD4+ T cells from PBMCs. The sample's subset: CD45RA+ positively selected. The chain carries TRBV11-2 and TRBJ1-1; D possibly corresponds to TRBD1 (6 bases). The receptor was derived from a man younger than 35 in good health. Some clones in this sample may be carry-over from other donors' samples. The CDR3 loop reads CASSGRTVPNTEAFF. The CDR3 coding sequence is TGTGCCAGCAGCGGGCGGACAGTACCTAACACTGAAGCTTTCTTT.